What follows are 26 T cell receptor beta chains derived from one specimen sequenced in a study of vaccination effects on CD4 cells after COVID-19. These receptors' antigens are unknown. Isolating CD4+ T cells followed more than 9 days of culture. TCRdb's copy holds only in-frame clones and misses some; the assay was immunoSEQ multiplex PCR. This sample carries about 39,000 clones, roughly 80% of them seen once, and the ten largest clones take 2.9%. This specimen consisted of CD4+ T cells from PBMCs cultured without peptide, obtained before COVID-19 vaccination. The receptors come from a human donor who received a COVID-19 vaccine.

Only a few counts were recorded for this clone. This chain links TRBV18 with TRBJ2-3; D possibly corresponds to TRBD2 (5 bases). Trimming left V 2 bases short and J 3 bases short, with 6 bases between. The CDR3 runs to 13 residues. CDR1 and CDR2 from the germline V gene are KGHSH and LQKENI. CDR3 DNA sequence: TGTGCCAGCTCACCAGGGAGAACAGATACGCAGTATTTT. Translated: CASSPGRTDTQYF.

This clone appeared a few times. This chain joins TRBV10-2 and TRBJ2-7; unclear D gene. V was pared by 4 bases and J by 7 bases, with 8 bases between. The CDR3 runs to 11 residues. Looked up from germline, CDR1 is WSHSY and CDR2 is SAAADI. The CDR3 DNA is TGCGCCAGCAGTGGACCCTGGGAGCAGTACGTC. Amino acids: CASSGPWEQYV.

CDR3 nucleotides: TGTGCCAGCAGCTTGAGGTCTAGCCCGTACCAAGAGACCCAGTACTTC. Protein: CASSLRSSPYQETQYF. V usage is TRBV5-4 and J usage is TRBJ2-5, with D possibly matching TRBD2 (5 bases). CDR3 length: 16 amino acids. Looked up from germline, CDR1 is SGHNT and CDR2 is YYREEE (reference sequence). V was trimmed by 1 base and J by 0 bases, leaving 13 bases between them. Looking up the rest from reference TRBV5-4 and TRBJ2-5 gives the full variable domain: ETGVTQSPTHLIKTRGQQVTLRCSSQSGHNTVSWYQQALGQGPQFIFQYYREEENGRGNFPPRFSGLQFPNYSSELNVNALELDDSALYLCASSLRSSPYQETQYFGPGTRLLVL.

The gene calls are TRBV3-1 (or the pseudogene TRBV3-2) and TRBJ1-2; D is undetermined. V lost 2 bases, J lost 4 bases, and 8 bases lay in between. This CDR3 is 13 amino acids long. CDR1 and CDR2 from the germline V gene are LGHDT and YNNKEL (reference sequence). The CDR3 nucleotides are TGTGCCAGCAGCCAATGGTTGTCCTATGGCTACACCTTC. Encoded protein: CASSQWLSYGYTF.

The chain joins TRBV28 to TRBJ2-3; 7 bases are shared with TRBD2. The V and J ends lost 6 bases and 2 bases, in that order; junction bases with no gene match: 8. Per germline, CDR1 MDHEN and CDR2 SYDVKM. The CDR3 sequence is 15 residues long. The CDR3 DNA reads as TGTGCCAGCAGCAGAGCCGGGACTAACACAGATACGCAGTATTTT. Residues: CASSRAGTNTDTQYF.

This clone occurred once. The chain links TRBV5-5 to TRBJ2-7, with TRBD2 as a possible D gene (5 bases). The germline V and J ends were trimmed by 3 bases and 1 base, with 8 bases remaining between them. CDR1 and CDR2 (germline): SGHKS, YYEKEE (reference sequence). This CDR3 is 13 amino acids long. CDR3 sequence reads: CASSSGDSYEQYV. The DNA for the CDR3 is TGTGCCAGCAGCTCCGGGGATTCCTACGAGCAGTACGTC.

The rearrangement joins TRBV15 to TRBJ1-6; 7 bases are shared with TRBD1. Germline V CDR1 and CDR2: LNHNV, YYDKDF (reference sequence). The length of the CDR3 is 16 residues. The V and J ends lost 0 bases and 9 bases, in that order; junction bases with no gene match: 8. The CDR3 region is CATSREVGPGGSPLHF. The CDR3 coding sequence is TGTGCCACCAGCAGAGAGGTGGGTCCAGGGGGTTCACCCCTCCACTTT.

This chain uses TRBV5-4 with TRBJ2-3, with unresolved D. CDR3 size: 13 residues. V gave up 2 bases and J gave up 1 base, with 5 bases separating them. Per germline, CDR1 SGHNT and CDR2 YYREEE (reference sequence). The CDR3 is CASSLKGTDTQYF. CDR3 bases: TGTGCCAGCAGCTTAAAAGGCACAGATACGCAGTATTTT.

This chain links TRBV5-6 with TRBJ2-7, with D perhaps matching TRBD2 (5 bases). The germline gives CDR1 SGHDT, CDR2 YYEEEE. The length of the CDR3 is 14 residues. Trimming pared 3 bases from V and 4 bases from J, leaving 14 bases between. The CDR3 loop is CASSSWGDYYEQYV. CDR3 nucleotide sequence: TGTGCCAGCAGCTCATGGGGAGATTATTACGAGCAGTACGTC.

The chain carries TRBV5-1 and TRBJ1-4; D not certain. CDR1 is SGHRS, CDR2 YFSETQ, per germline. The CDR3 has 13 amino acids. V lost 0 bases and J 13 bases, leaving 13 bases between the germline ends. CDR3 in DNA: TGCGCCAGCAGCTTGGATCGGGAGCGGCTACTGTTTTTT. Translated: CASSLDRERLLFF.

The chain combines TRBV6-5 with TRBJ2-5; D gene ambiguous. Germline loops: CDR1 MNHEY, CDR2 SVGAGI. The CDR3 runs 14 residues. V was pared by 7 bases and J by 1 base, with 13 bases between. For the CDR3, the DNA is TGTGCCAGCACTCGGAGCGAGAGCCAAGAGACCCAGTACTTC. The encoded protein is CASTRSESQETQYF.

This clone was picked up a small number of times. The V gene is TRBV5-4, the J gene TRBJ1-6; tentatively, D is TRBD1 (5 bases). V dropped 3 bases and J dropped 0 bases, with 10 bases sitting between them. This CDR3 has 16 amino acids. The germline CDR1 and CDR2 sequences are SGHNT and YYREEE (reference sequence). For the CDR3, the DNA is TGTGCCAGCAGCTGGGACCTTAGCTCCTATAATTCACCCCTCCACTTT. Its protein is CASSWDLSSYNSPLHF.

In its sample, this clone was seen a few times. V gene TRBV2 combines with J gene TRBJ1-1; TRBD1 is a possible D gene (6 bases). Germline CDR1 and CDR2: SNHLY and FYNNEI. V lost 6 bases to trimming and J lost 0 bases, with 11 bases between them. CDR3 length equals 14 residues. In DNA, the CDR3 is TGTGCCAGCAGCCTCGAGGGGGTGAACACTGAAGCTTTCTTT. Its protein product is CASSLEGVNTEAFF.

This sequence joins TRBV6-6 and TRBJ1-3; D possibly corresponds to TRBD1 (6 bases). CDR3 length: 14 amino acids. Germline V gene data show CDR1 as MNHNY and CDR2 as SVGAGI (reference sequence). V was cut by 4 bases and J by 7 bases, with 14 bases left in between. CDR3 region: CASSSRGGSNTIYF. CDR3 coding DNA: TGTGCCAGCAGTTCCAGGGGAGGTAGCAACACCATATATTTT.

This chain links TRBV19 with TRBJ1-5; 7 nucleotides agree with TRBD1. The length of the CDR3 is 14 residues. Germline V lookup: CDR1 LNHDA, CDR2 SQIVND (reference sequence). V shed 7 bases and J 6 bases; nucleotides not matched to a gene: 9. In nucleotides, the CDR3 is TGTGCCAGTACGGGGAGGGGGCAGGGTCAGCCCCAGCATTTT. Translated: CASTGRGQGQPQHF.

The chain combines TRBV18 with TRBJ2-7; tentative D call: TRBD1 (6 bases). Germline CDR1 KGHSH, CDR2 LQKENI. V was clipped by 3 bases and J by 4 bases, with 10 bases between them. This CDR3 contains 13 residues. CDR3: CASSPGQQYEQYV. Written as DNA, the CDR3 is TGTGCCAGCTCACCGGGACAACAATACGAGCAGTACGTC.

The V gene is TRBV19, the J gene TRBJ1-2; D unresolved. Germline V lookup: CDR1 LNHDA, CDR2 SQIVND (reference sequence). V was shortened by 6 bases and J by 4 bases, with 9 bases between the two germline ends. The CDR3 is 12 amino acids. The DNA of the CDR3 is TGTGCCAGTAGAGTGGGCAGCTATGGCTACACCTTC. This encodes CASRVGSYGYTF.

The chain joins TRBV4-3 to TRBJ1-1, with D possibly matching TRBD1 (5 bases). V dropped 6 bases and J dropped 0 bases, with 11 bases sitting between them. This CDR3 contains 14 residues. The germline CDR1 and CDR2 sequences are LGHNA and YSLEER. In DNA form, the CDR3 reads TGCGCCAGCAGGTCGGGACTTTTGAACACTGAAGCTTTCTTT. This codes for CASRSGLLNTEAFF.

The chain links TRBV6-5 to TRBJ1-2; D remains unclear. The length of the CDR3 is 13 residues. Germline V gene sequence: CDR1 MNHEY, CDR2 SVGAGI. Trimming stripped 0 bases from V and 4 bases from J, with 6 bases between. The CDR3 region is CASSYSWGYGYTF. The CDR3 DNA reads as TGTGCCAGCAGTTACTCGTGGGGCTATGGCTACACCTTC.

The genes are TRBV18 and TRBJ2-5, with D possibly called TRBD1 or TRBD2 (5 bases each). This CDR3 is built from 14 residues. Trimming took off 3 bases at V and 3 bases at J, with 11 bases between the two ends. CDR1 KGHSH and CDR2 LQKENI come from the germline V gene. The CDR3 bases are TGTGCCAGCTCACCTCGGGGCCAGGAAGAGACCCAGTACTTC. It translates to CASSPRGQEETQYF.

The chain carries TRBV20-1 and TRBJ2-5; no definite D call. Trimming took off 7 bases at V and 0 bases at J, with 6 bases between the two ends. The CDR3 sequence is 11 residues long. CDR1 and CDR2 from the germline V gene are DFQATT and SNEGSKA (reference sequence). This CDR3 reads CSVSYQETQYF. CDR3 sequence (DNA): TGCAGTGTATCGTACCAAGAGACCCAGTACTTC.

In its sample, this clone was seen a few times. The chain recombines TRBV19 with TRBJ1-1; 8 nucleotides line up with TRBD1. The V gene's germline CDR1 is LNHDA and CDR2 SQIVND (reference sequence). The V gene end was trimmed by 2 bases and the J gene end by 1 base; junction bases not matched to a gene: 9. The CDR3 consists of 17 residues. CDR3 sequence (DNA): TGTGCCAGTAGTATACCCCCTCAGGGGGCGAGGAACACTGAAGCTTTCTTT. Amino acid sequence: CASSIPPQGARNTEAFF.

The table lists this clone with a count of one. The chain couples TRBV5-1 to TRBJ2-5; the D gene is possibly TRBD2 (7 bases). Between the trimmed V and J ends, which lost 1 base and 5 bases, there was a span of 12 bases. CDR1 and CDR2 from the germline V gene are SGHRS and YFSETQ. CDR3 size: 14 residues. CDR3 sequence: CASSLPGGGETQYF. The CDR3 coding sequence is TGCGCCAGCAGCTTGCCGGGGGGCGGGGAGACCCAGTACTTC.

This rearrangement joins TRBV29-1 to TRBJ1-2; 10 positions agree with TRBD1. V shed 6 bases, J shed 4 bases, and the junction held 5 bases outside the gene matches. In germline, CDR1 is SQVTM, CDR2 ANQGSEA. The CDR3 is 13 amino acids. The CDR3 DNA reads as TGCAGCGTCGACAGGGGGCTCGGCTATGGCTACACCTTC. Residues: CSVDRGLGYGYTF.

V is TRBV2 and J is TRBJ2-3; possibly TRBD1 for D (6 bases). Trimming left V 7 bases short and J 4 bases short, with 21 bases between. The CDR3 runs to 16 residues. Germline CDR1 SNHLY, CDR2 FYNNEI. CDR3 bases: TGTGCCAGCACCTCCGGGCAGGGGCGGGCTTCAGATACGCAGTATTTT. Protein sequence: CASTSGQGRASDTQYF.

This chain uses TRBV19 with TRBJ1-3; D is possibly TRBD1 (6 bases). The V gene's germline CDR1 is LNHDA and CDR2 SQIVND (reference sequence). The CDR3 spans 14 residues. V lost 6 bases and J 3 bases, leaving 12 bases between the germline ends. The CDR3 DNA sequence: TGTGCCAGTAGAGTTACAGGGAGTGGAAACACCATATATTTT. Encoded protein: CASRVTGSGNTIYF. The full variable domain, its missing parts supplied by reference TRBV19 and TRBJ1-3, is DGGITQSPKYLFRKEGQNVTLSCEQNLNHDAMYWYRQDPGQGLRLIYYSQIVNDFQKGDIAEGYSVSREKKESFPLTVTSAQKNPTAFYLCASRVTGSGNTIYFGEGSWLTVV.